This TCR beta chain was identified in a study of cytomegalovirus exposure and HLA in healthy donors. Study findings and constraints: First-cohort TCR clusters were later found to tend to co-occur in the approximately 120 validation repertoires. A list of approximately 160 TCR beta chains associated with cytomegalovirus was given. Three of the chains that were CMV-associated were confirmed in vitro to be specific for CMV antigens.

The germline gives CDR1 MNHNY, CDR2 SVGAGI (reference sequence). V shed 2 bases and J 3 bases; nucleotides not matched to a gene: 5. The CDR3 is 15 amino acids. Using immunoSEQ multiplex PCR, the repertoire was profiled, and TCRdb retains in-frame clones only, with some absent. The sample has 120,000 or so clones, about 90% seen once. A remark on this clone: Its antigen is currently unknown.

The sequence was obtained from a young woman in good health and CMV-seronegative. Sequencing was done on a sample of PBMCs. The V call is TRBV6-6, the J call TRBJ2-5, with 8 nucleotides matching TRBD2. CDR3 protein: CASSYGLAGEETQYF. CDR3 bases: TGTGCCAGCAGTTACGGACTAGCAGGGGAAGAGACCCAGTACTTC.